This T cell receptor beta chain appears in the sequencing data of a study of radiotherapy plus CTLA-4 blockade in lung cancer. Some clones are missing from TCRdb's copy, which holds only in-frame ones; the method was immunoSEQ multiplex PCR. Of 81,000 or so clones listed, roughly four fifths are singletons. Germline assignment: CDR1 SGDLS and CDR2 YYNGEE. The CDR3 consists of 14 residues. The V end was cut by 0 bases, the J end by 7 bases, with 10 bases between. Material: peripheral blood, obtained from a patient treated with radiotherapy plus ipilimumab. The chain recombines TRBV9 with TRBJ2-2, with D maybe TRBD1 (5 bases). This receptor was obtained from a human donor with non-small cell lung cancer that progressed on radiotherapy plus ipilimumab. The CDR3 DNA reads as TGTGCCAGCAGCGTAGCAAGGGGTATCGGGGAGCTGTTTTTT. This codes for CASSVARGIGELFF.